A single sample gave rise to the 23 T cell receptor beta chains below, sequenced in a study of T-cell memory formation after mild COVID-19 (dated by TCRdb to the early 2020s). The library was made by 5' RACE. The sequencer listed for this sample is Illumina NovaSeq 6000. The public reads were run again by TCRdb, first through fastp at Q25 and then through MiXCR, and only productive beta chains were kept. Rows are combined by CDR3 protein, so each entry shows the most common genes and DNA. Here the sample has some 65,000 distinct CDR3 sequences; 16% occur a single time. The ten most abundant clones make up under 35% of the sample. The sample was PBMCs or a T cell subset sorted from them (not recorded which). The receptors were gathered from an adult woman who had mild COVID-19 (a few samples of this study predate the infection). The sample titles of this study are shuffled in the database, so cell type and time point are left out; the donor was told from shared clones.

The table lists this clonotype with a few counts. The rearrangement joins TRBV2 to TRBJ2-2; D is unclear. Germline V lookup: CDR1 SNHLY, CDR2 FYNNEI. V lost 8 bases to trimming and J lost 3 bases, with 4 bases between them. This CDR3 is built from 11 residues. In DNA, the CDR3 is TGTGCCAGCTACTACACCGGGGAGCTGTTTTTT. It is translated as CASYYTGELFF.

This clonotype was observed a few times. The rearrangement joins TRBV27 to TRBJ2-1; 8 bases agree with TRBD1. The CDR3 sequence is 14 residues long. Germline CDR1 and CDR2: MNHEY and SMNVEV (reference sequence). V shed 5 bases, J shed 4 bases, and the junction held 4 bases outside the gene matches. As DNA, the CDR3 is TGTGCCAGCAGTCCCCGGGACAGGTACAATGAGCAGTTCTTC. Protein: CASSPRDRYNEQFF.

This clonotype was counted only a few times. The chain employs TRBV29-1 and TRBJ2-1; D remains unclear. Deletions cut 4 bases from V and 8 bases from J, with 3 bases between. Per the germline V gene, CDR1 is SQVTM and CDR2 is ANQGSEA. There are 9 residues in the CDR3. The CDR3 DNA is TGCAGCGTTGGCCATGAGCAGTTCTTC. Amino acid sequence: CSVGHEQFF.

This clonotype was recorded a few times. The J gene is TRBJ2-7, the V gene TRBV2; 11 nucleotides agree with TRBD2. Losses at the gene ends were 5 bases for V and 4 bases for J; bases not matched to a gene: 7. Germline values: CDR1 SNHLY, CDR2 FYNNEI. This CDR3 has 15 residues. In nucleotides, the CDR3 is TGTGCCAGCAGTTCCCTAGCGGGAGGTTGGTACGAGCAGTACTTC. Residues: CASSSLAGGWYEQYF.

The J gene is TRBJ1-1, the V gene TRBV7-9, with a weak D call TRBD1 (6 bases). Trimming cost V 7 bases and J 5 bases, with 11 bases left between them. CDR1 is SEHNR and CDR2 is FQNEAQ in the germline V gene (reference sequence). This CDR3 comprises 12 residues. CDR3 sequence: CASTKGGTEAFF. CDR3 sequence (DNA): TGTGCCAGCACCAAGGGGGGGACTGAAGCTTTCTTT.

The rearrangement uses TRBV4-2 and TRBJ2-5, with 8 bases matching TRBD2. The trim removed 0 bases at V and 3 bases at J, leaving 6 bases unmatched. The germline V gene encodes CDR1 LGHNA and CDR2 YNFKEQ. The CDR3 loop spans 16 amino acids. CDR3 in amino acids: CASSQDSGGKEETQYF. The CDR3 nucleotides are TGTGCCAGCAGCCAAGACTCGGGAGGGAAGGAAGAGACCCAGTACTTC.

This chain links TRBV4-1 with TRBJ1-5; D is perhaps TRBD1 (5 bases). Per the germline V gene, CDR1 is MGHRA and CDR2 is YSYEKL. The CDR3 consists of 16 residues. V lost 0 bases and J lost 5, with 14 bases in between. The DNA for the CDR3 is TGCGCCAGCAGCCAAGACGGGACCGCCCGGTATCAGCCCCAGCATTTT. Translating gives CASSQDGTARYQPQHF.

A few counts support this clonotype. This chain joins TRBV20-1 and TRBJ2-1, with D possibly matching TRBD2 (5 bases). V lost 1 base and J lost 8, with 24 bases in between. The CDR3 is made up of 17 amino acids. Germline lookup yields CDR1 DFQATT and CDR2 SNEGSKA (reference sequence). The CDR3 reads CSARVPPSLARGYEQFF. CDR3 sequence (DNA): TGCAGTGCTAGAGTCCCGCCGAGTCTAGCCCGAGGGTATGAGCAGTTCTTC.

The table lists this clonotype with a few counts. The chain has TRBV7-3 and TRBJ2-1; 9 nucleotides align to TRBD2. With 0 bases clipped from V and 7 bases from J, the junction kept 4 bases outside the gene matches. The germline gives CDR1 SGHTA, CDR2 FQGTGA. This CDR3 is built from 15 residues. The CDR3 loop reads CASSLTAGGANEQFF. CDR3 DNA: TGTGCCAGCAGCTTAACAGCGGGGGGTGCGAATGAGCAGTTCTTC.

This chain uses TRBV4-3 with TRBJ2-7; the match to TRBD1 covers 7 bases. The CDR3 spans 15 residues. With V trimmed by 0 bases and J by 2 bases, 4 bases remained unmatched. Germline values: CDR1 LGHNA, CDR2 YSLEER. The CDR3 sequence: CASSQERQGTYEQYF. In DNA form, the CDR3 reads TGCGCCAGCAGCCAAGAACGACAGGGAACCTACGAGCAGTACTTC.

This clonotype has only a few counts. The chain uses TRBV12-3 or TRBV12-4 and TRBJ2-1; D may correspond to TRBD1 or TRBD2 (5 bases each). CDR3 size: 13 residues. V shed 8 bases and J shed 4 bases, with 12 bases lying between them. CDR3 bases: TGTGCCAGCTCCGGGGCTGGGTACAATGAGCAGTTCTTC. Translated: CASSGAGYNEQFF.

This clonotype was seen more than once but under ten times. V usage is TRBV5-4 and J usage is TRBJ2-7; 8 bases fit TRBD2. V shed 4 bases, J shed 7 bases, and the junction held 10 bases outside the gene matches. The CDR3 contains 14 residues. Germline-derived CDR1 and CDR2 are SGHNT and YYREEE (reference sequence). The CDR3 loop reads CASSPGGEADEQYF. DNA for the CDR3: TGTGCCAGCAGCCCGGGGGGGGAGGCTGATGAGCAGTACTTC.

In DNA form, the CDR3 reads TGTGCCAGCAGTGTGGGACAGGGTAATGAGCAGTTCTTC. Encoded protein: CASSVGQGNEQFF. The V and J genes are TRBV25-1 and TRBJ2-1; 9 nucleotides agree with TRBD1. CDR3 length: 13 amino acids. Germline loops: CDR1 MGHDK, CDR2 SYGVNS. V shed 4 bases and J 7 bases; nucleotides not matched to a gene: 2.

The chain couples TRBV29-1 to TRBJ2-2; D remains unclear. Germline loops: CDR1 SQVTM, CDR2 ANQGSEA. The CDR3 sequence is 12 residues long. CDR3 in DNA: TGCAGTGCTGGACGTATCGACGGGGAGCTGTTTTTT. Its translation: CSAGRIDGELFF.

The chain combines TRBV7-6 with TRBJ2-7; TRBD2 matches 8 bases. CDR3 length: 13 amino acids. V shed 3 bases, J shed 5 bases, and the junction held 3 bases outside the gene matches. Germline V gene lookup returns CDR1 SGHVS and CDR2 FNYEAQ. In nucleotides, the CDR3 is TGTGCCAGCAGCTTTAGCGGGGTCGACGAGCAGTACTTC. Translated, it gives CASSFSGVDEQYF.

V gene TRBV15 combines with J gene TRBJ2-7, with TRBD1 matching over 8 bases. This CDR3 is built from 15 residues. CDR1 is LNHNV, CDR2 YYDKDF, per germline (reference sequence). Losses at the gene ends were 8 bases for V and 0 bases for J; bases not matched to a gene: 9. The CDR3 sequence: CATSRDRQISYEQYF. The CDR3 nucleotides read TGTGCCACCTCGAGGGACAGGCAGATCTCCTACGAGCAGTACTTC.

J is TRBJ1-1 and V is TRBV19; the match to TRBD1 covers 9 bases. V shed 4 bases, J shed 1 base, and the junction held 4 bases outside the gene matches. This CDR3 has 15 residues. Germline V lookup: CDR1 LNHDA, CDR2 SQIVND (reference sequence). The CDR3 DNA is TGTGCCAGTAGTACAACGACAGGGGGGAACACTGAAGCTTTCTTT. Encoded protein: CASSTTTGGNTEAFF.

The chain joins TRBV7-2 to TRBJ2-7; D gene uncertain. V dropped 2 bases and J dropped 6 bases, with 14 bases sitting between them. There are 14 residues in the CDR3. Germline V gives CDR1 SGHTA, CDR2 FQGNSA. The chain's CDR3 is CASSLSDHPSEQYF. In nucleotides, the CDR3 is TGTGCCAGCAGCTTATCGGACCACCCTTCCGAGCAGTACTTC.

This chain uses TRBV4-1 with TRBJ2-5, with no clear D. The CDR3 spans 15 residues. The germline V gene has CDR1 MGHRA and CDR2 YSYEKL. Deletions cut 0 bases from V and 1 base from J, with 9 bases between. The CDR3 loop is CASSQEGQSQETQYF. The CDR3 nucleotides are TGCGCCAGCAGCCAAGAAGGGCAGAGCCAAGAGACCCAGTACTTC.

This clonotype appeared a few times. This rearrangement joins TRBV4-3 to TRBJ1-1, with 9 bases that match TRBD1. The V gene's germline CDR1 is LGHNA and CDR2 YSLEER. V dropped 3 bases and J dropped 4; count of bases not matched to a gene: 3. CDR3 length: 14 residues. The CDR3 region is CASSQRTGVTEAFF. In nucleotides, the CDR3 is TGCGCCAGCAGCCAGCGGACAGGGGTCACTGAAGCTTTCTTT.

The sample holds a few counts of this clonotype. The rearrangement uses TRBV29-1 and TRBJ2-2; D possibly uses TRBD1 or TRBD2 (7 bases each). The CDR3 covers 13 residues. The germline CDR1 and CDR2 sequences are SQVTM and ANQGSEA. Trimming shortened V by 6 bases and J by 4 bases, and 12 bases separated the two germline ends. Here the CDR3 DNA reads TGCAGCGTCGACAGGGAGGGCACCGGGGAGCTGTTTTTT. Protein product: CSVDREGTGELFF.

There are a few counts of this clonotype. The chain joins TRBV5-1 to TRBJ2-3, with 11 positions matching TRBD2. The V gene's germline CDR1 is SGHRS and CDR2 YFSETQ. The CDR3 covers 16 residues. The V gene end was trimmed by 4 bases and the J gene end by 2 bases; junction bases not matched to a gene: 6. The CDR3 protein is CASSPELAGDTDTQYF. CDR3 coding DNA: TGCGCCAGCAGCCCGGAACTAGCGGGGGACACAGATACGCAGTATTTT.

Only a few counts were recorded for this clonotype. The chain combines TRBV5-1 with TRBJ2-3; 14 nucleotides align to TRBD2. Trimming cost V 3 bases and J 0 bases; bases outside gene matches: 6. From germline, CDR1 is SGHRS and CDR2 YFSETQ. The CDR3 consists of 18 residues. CDR3 loop: CASSSGLAGVTSTDTQYF. The CDR3 DNA sequence: TGCGCCAGCAGCTCGGGACTAGCGGGGGTTACTAGCACAGATACGCAGTATTTT.